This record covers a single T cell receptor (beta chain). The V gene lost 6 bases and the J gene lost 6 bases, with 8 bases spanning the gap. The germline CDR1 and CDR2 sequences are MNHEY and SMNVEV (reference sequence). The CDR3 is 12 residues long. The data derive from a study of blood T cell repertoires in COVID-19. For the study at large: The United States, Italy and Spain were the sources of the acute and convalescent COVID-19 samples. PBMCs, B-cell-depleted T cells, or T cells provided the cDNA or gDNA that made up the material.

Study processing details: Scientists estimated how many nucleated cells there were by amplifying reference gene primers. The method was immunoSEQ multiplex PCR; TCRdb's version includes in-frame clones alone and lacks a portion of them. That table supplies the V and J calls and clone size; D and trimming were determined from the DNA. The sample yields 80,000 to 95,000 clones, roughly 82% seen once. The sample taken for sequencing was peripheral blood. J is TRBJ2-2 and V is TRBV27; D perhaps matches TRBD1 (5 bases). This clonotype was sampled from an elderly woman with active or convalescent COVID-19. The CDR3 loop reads CASRIRAGELFF. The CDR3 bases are TGTGCCAGCAGGATCAGGGCCGGGGAGCTGTTTTTT.